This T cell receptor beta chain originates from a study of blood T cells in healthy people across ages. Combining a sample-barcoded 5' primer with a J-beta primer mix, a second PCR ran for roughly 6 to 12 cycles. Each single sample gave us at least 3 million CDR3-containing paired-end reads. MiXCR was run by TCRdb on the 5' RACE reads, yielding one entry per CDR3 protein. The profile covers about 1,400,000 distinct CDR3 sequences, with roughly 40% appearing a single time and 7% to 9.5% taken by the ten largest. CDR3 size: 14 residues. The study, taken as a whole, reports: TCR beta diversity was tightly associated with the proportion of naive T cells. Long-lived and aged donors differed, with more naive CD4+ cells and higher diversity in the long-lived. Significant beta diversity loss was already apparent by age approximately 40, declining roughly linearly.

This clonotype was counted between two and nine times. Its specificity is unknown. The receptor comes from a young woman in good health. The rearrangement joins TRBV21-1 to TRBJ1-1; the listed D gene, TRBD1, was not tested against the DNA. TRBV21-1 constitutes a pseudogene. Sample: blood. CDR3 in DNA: TGTGCCAGCAGCGCCACAGGGGTGAACACTGAAGCTTTCTTT. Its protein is CASSATGVNTEAFF.